This TCR beta chain comes out of a study of CD8+ T cells in alopecia areata. Study as a whole: Treatment comprised oral tofacitinib, 5 to 10 mg twice daily, in treated patients. Affected scalp percentage set treated patients' severity scores.

After removal of 3 bases from V and 0 bases from J, the junction contained 6 bases not matched to a gene. The CDR3 consists of 18 residues. Germline CDR1 and CDR2: SGHNT and YYREEE (reference sequence). As the sequencing template, cDNA was produced by extracting RNA and reverse transcribing it. Here immunoSEQ multiplex PCR was the method, and the copy in TCRdb shows in-frame clones only, minus some. The sample has some 110,000 clones; about three fifths are singletons. Treatment given: oral pan-JAK inhibitor, 5-10 mg twice daily. Peripheral blood and lesional scalp punch biopsies came from alopecia areata patients. Broader study findings: Affected scalp, especially in alopecia totalis/universalis, had a higher clonality than normal scalp did.

Points on this clone: Its antigen remains unidentified.

The receptor's source is a human donor with alopecia areata. The source was CD8+ T cells sorted from blood, collected at week 4, from a patient treated with tofacitinib. The V call is TRBV5-4, the J call TRBJ2-3, with 14 bases aligning to TRBD2. In DNA form, the CDR3 reads TGTGCCAGCAGCTATGGGACTAGCGGGGGAGTTAGCACAGATACGCAGTATTTT. It specifies CASSYGTSGGVSTDTQYF.